This record covers a single T cell receptor (beta chain). This clone's antigen is unknown. Per-nucleotide qualities are absent, and no much larger clonotype sits a single base away. The immunoSEQ Assay, a bias-controlled multiplex PCR, was used to amplify TCRbeta CDR3 regions from genomic DNA. Per the original workflow: The number of nucleated cells in each sample was estimated by amplification of reference gene primers within the assay. To quantify the absolute abundance of each unique TCRbeta CDR3 rearrangement, sequence reads were collapsed and filtered. For each sample, productive Simpson clonality was calculated as the square root of Simpson's diversity index across productive rearrangements. TCRdb took this table from immuneACCESS and kept in-frame rearrangements with V and J called. Such tables lack part of the clones; where checked against another copy, unresolved V genes explain under half of the gap, and the rest is unexplained. That table supplies the V and J calls and clone size; D and trimming were determined from the DNA. This sample holds 51,000 or so clones; over 75% were observed only once. The top ten clonotypes cover over 6% of the sample.

The CDR3 sequence holds 13 residues, the cysteine and phenylalanine included. Only CDR3 DNA remains: 39 bases, in frame from the first base. The germline V gene (reference sequence) sets CDR1 to LNHNV and CDR2 to YYDKDF. Trimming removed 7 bases from V and 4 bases from J, leaving 10 bases between the germline ends. This sample was taken from a study of blood T cell repertoires in COVID-19 (dated by TCRdb to 2020 to 2022). Notes on the research overall: The collaborator samples originated in the United States, Italy and Spain and spanned the acute and convalescent phases of COVID-19. The material from the prospective study consisted of cDNA or gDNA derived from T cells, B-cell-depleted T cells, or PBMCs. Subjects who had been exposed to COVID-19, were actively infected with it, or had recovered from it provided the deeply sampled blood TCRbeta repertoires that made up the dataset. A freely available public database, intended as a resource for researchers studying the immune response to SARS-CoV-2, is where the repertoires were released. The samples were drawn from the first 160 participants of the ongoing ImmuneRACE study and from 950 to 1,500 subjects provided by 6 global collaborators. Nearly every sample came with metadata listing a de-identified subject ID, COVID-19 status, age in years and sex. HLA class I and class II types, where available, came from metadata supplied by the sample provider rather than from assay-based typing. The study at large found these results: Clinical and demographic metadata were provided uncurated, with the amount varying by source and participant.

Whole blood was collected in K2EDTA tubes by collaborating institutions according to the institutions' own protocols. Collaborator samples were shipped for TCRbeta analysis as frozen whole blood, isolated PBMCs, or DNA extracted from either sample type. Recombination connected TRBV15 to TRBJ2-2, with the D gene not clear enough to name. The sequencing sample was made of peripheral blood. The source is a man between 65 and 85 years old with active COVID-19. The nucleotides are TGTGCCACCACGGTCGGGTTCACCGGGGAGCTGTTTTTT. Translated, it reads CATTVGFTGELFF.